Each of the 18 T cell receptor beta chains below was sequenced from the same sample in a study of cytomegalovirus exposure and HLA in healthy donors. The PCR was carried out with 60 Vbeta primers and 13 Jbeta primers. Method: immunoSEQ multiplex PCR; TCRdb's copy keeps in-frame clones and lacks some. The sample holds under 120,000 clones; about 79% are singletons and the top ten take about 2.8%. Sequenced material: PBMCs. These receptors were taken from a man aged 50-60 years in good health and CMV-seropositive.

V usage is TRBV18 and J usage is TRBJ2-3; D unclear. The CDR3 is made up of 20 amino acids. Germline CDR1 and CDR2: KGHSH and LQKENI. V shed 4 bases and J shed 7 bases, with 33 bases lying between them. In DNA form, the CDR3 reads TGTGCCAGCTCACGCCCGAAAAACGCAGCCGGGTTTACTTTCTGGAATACGCAGTATTTT. The encoded protein is CASSRPKNAAGFTFWNTQYF.

This rearrangement joins TRBV6-1 to TRBJ2-5; 10 nucleotides align to TRBD1. The end of the DNA aligns better with TRBJ2-7, so the J call may be wrong. Germline CDR1 reads MNHNS; CDR2 reads SASEGT. This CDR3 is 15 amino acids long. Here the CDR3 reads CASSERLGTGDEQYF. The CDR3 DNA is TGTGCCAGCAGTGAAAGGCTGGGGACAGGGGACGAGCAGTACTTC.

The CDR3 coding sequence is TGTGCCAGCTCACCACCCGGGACAGGGGGCACAGATACGCAGTATTTT. It encodes CASSPPGTGGTDTQYF. This chain links TRBV18 with TRBJ2-3, with 10 bases matching TRBD1. The V gene end was trimmed by 0 bases and the J gene end by 1 base; junction bases not matched to a gene: 1. CDR3 length equals 16 residues. Germline CDR1 KGHSH, CDR2 LQKENI.

The chain uses TRBV13 and TRBJ2-7; a weak D match, TRBD1 (6 bases). The ends were cut back, 4 bases at V and 4 bases at J, with 14 bases in the middle. The CDR3 extends over 14 amino acids. CDR1 PRHDT and CDR2 FYEKMQ come from the germline V gene (reference sequence). CDR3 amino acids: CASSSLHRVYEQYF. The CDR3 DNA follows: TGTGCCAGCAGCTCTCTTCACAGGGTTTACGAGCAGTACTTC.

The chain joins TRBV6-1 to TRBJ2-4, with 10 bases aligning to TRBD1. From germline, CDR1 is MNHNS and CDR2 SASEGT. V shed 5 bases, J shed 9 bases, and the junction held 7 bases outside the gene matches. The CDR3 runs 14 residues. CDR3 region: CASSLRTGGGIQYF. The CDR3, as DNA: TGTGCCAGCAGTCTCCGGACAGGGGGGGGCATTCAGTACTTC.

The CDR3 DNA reads as TGCGCCAGCAGCATAGGACAGACAGACTCACCCCTCCACTTT. This translates into CASSIGQTDSPLHF. V is TRBV5-1 and J is TRBJ1-6, with D possibly TRBD1 on 6 matching bases. Germline loops: CDR1 SGHRS, CDR2 YFSETQ. CDR3 length: 14 residues. Trimming took off 4 bases at V and 10 bases at J, with 15 bases between the two ends.

The V and J genes are TRBV15 and TRBJ1-1; TRBD1 agrees at 9 bases. The V gene end was trimmed by 3 bases and the J gene end by 3 bases; junction bases not matched to a gene: 5. This CDR3 spans 15 amino acids. Germline V gene data show CDR1 as LNHNV and CDR2 as YYDKDF (reference sequence). The CDR3 is CATSRPTGGYTEAFF. The DNA for the CDR3 is TGTGCCACCAGCAGGCCGACAGGGGGTTACACTGAAGCTTTCTTT.

This chain joins TRBV4-2 and TRBJ1-4, with D maybe TRBD1 (5 bases). Germline CDR1 LGHNA, CDR2 YNFKEQ. The CDR3 runs to 16 residues. Trimming removed 0 bases at V and 7 bases at J, with 15 bases between. In nucleotides, the CDR3 is TGTGCCAGCAGCCAAGAAGGGGAGGCCCTCGGTGAAAAACTGTTTTTT. Translating gives CASSQEGEALGEKLFF.

This clone was seen more than once but under ten times. The chain recombines TRBV15 with TRBJ1-4; possibly TRBD1 for D (6 bases). The ends were cut back, 0 bases at V and 5 bases at J, with 10 bases in the middle. This CDR3 region has 15 residues. Looked up from germline, CDR1 is LNHNV and CDR2 is YYDKDF (reference sequence). This chain's CDR3 is CATSREGTSNEKLFF. CDR3 DNA sequence: TGTGCCACCAGCAGAGAGGGGACAAGCAATGAAAAACTGTTTTTT. The variable domain in full, completed from reference TRBV15 and TRBJ1-4, reads DAMVIQNPRYQVTQFGKPVTLSCSQTLNHNVMYWYQQKSSQAPKLLFHYYDKDFNNEADTPDNFQSRRPNTSFCFLDIRSPGLGDTAMYLCATSREGTSNEKLFFGSGTQLSVL.

The genes are TRBV29-1 and TRBJ1-2; 9 bases map to TRBD1. CDR1 SQVTM and CDR2 ANQGSEA come from the germline V gene. The CDR3 spans 13 residues. J was trimmed by 5 bases and V by 8 bases; bases with no gene match: 9. The CDR3 DNA sequence: TGCAGCACCCAGGGACAGGGCGGGTATGGCTACACCTTC. Its protein is CSTQGQGGYGYTF.

CDR3 sequence reads: CASSLAGPSTDTQYF. The CDR3 bases are TGTGCCAGCAGTCTGGCAGGCCCTAGCACAGATACGCAGTATTTT. J is TRBJ2-3 and V is TRBV2; D unclear. Trimming took off 5 bases at V and 0 bases at J, with 12 bases between the two ends. The germline V gene has CDR1 SNHLY and CDR2 FYNNEI. There are 15 residues in the CDR3.

The V call is TRBV10-2, the J call TRBJ2-1, with 10 bases that match TRBD2. The CDR3 runs to 15 residues. Germline V gene lookup returns CDR1 WSHSY and CDR2 SAAADI. The V segment lost 0 bases and the J segment 7 bases; nucleotides outside the gene matches: 3. For the CDR3, the DNA is TGCGCCAGCAGTGAGTCGGCAGCGGGAGGGAATGAGCAGTTCTTC. Its translation is CASSESAAGGNEQFF.

V is TRBV19 and J is TRBJ1-2; TRBD1 is a possible D gene (5 bases). From germline, CDR1 is LNHDA and CDR2 SQIVND (reference sequence). The V and J ends lost 3 bases and 4 bases respectively, with 12 bases between them. This CDR3 contains 14 residues. Here the CDR3 reads CASSIGAGRYGYTF. CDR3 coding DNA: TGTGCCAGTAGTATTGGGGCAGGCCGCTATGGCTACACCTTC.

V and J are TRBV10-2 and TRBJ2-5, with D unresolved. Looked up from germline, CDR1 is WSHSY and CDR2 is SAAADI. The V end lost 4 bases, the J end lost 0 bases, and 6 bases lay between the germline ends. CDR3 length equals 13 residues. The CDR3 loop is CASSAPDQETQYF. The CDR3 nucleotides read TGCGCCAGCAGTGCCCCAGACCAAGAGACCCAGTACTTC.

As DNA, the CDR3 is TGCGCCAGCAGCTTGGCCCCCAAACAGGGCGGCGGGGAGCTGTTTTTT. It translates to CASSLAPKQGGGELFF. The gene calls are TRBV5-1 and TRBJ2-2; D may be TRBD1 (6 bases). V was pared by 0 bases and J by 7 bases, with 16 bases between. Looked up from germline, CDR1 is SGHRS and CDR2 is YFSETQ. The CDR3 has 16 residues.

This chain connects TRBV9 to TRBJ1-6; possibly TRBD1 for D (5 bases). Germline CDR1 and CDR2: SGDLS and YYNGEE. The V gene lost 4 bases and the J gene lost 8 bases, with 16 bases spanning the gap. The length of the CDR3 is 15 residues. The CDR3: CASSLSLGGDSPLHF. CDR3 sequence (DNA): TGTGCCAGCAGCCTATCCCTGGGGGGGGATTCACCCCTCCACTTT.

The chain recombines TRBV5-6 with TRBJ1-2, with unresolved D. V lost 1 base and J 5 bases, leaving 12 bases between the germline ends. The CDR3 consists of 14 residues. CDR1 and CDR2 from the germline V gene are SGHDT and YYEEEE. As DNA, the CDR3 is TGTGCCAGCAGCTTGCGGACTGAGCGTTATGGCTACACCTTC. Translating it yields CASSLRTERYGYTF.

DNA for the CDR3: TGTGCCGGGTACTGGACAGGGGGCTTCACCGGGGAGCTGTTTTTT. It specifies CAGYWTGGFTGELFF. V is TRBV2 and J is TRBJ2-2; 11 bases are a match to TRBD1. The CDR3 extends over 15 amino acids. CDR1 and CDR2 from the germline V gene are SNHLY and FYNNEI. V trimming: 11 bases; J trimming: 4 bases; junction bases outside the gene matches: 9.